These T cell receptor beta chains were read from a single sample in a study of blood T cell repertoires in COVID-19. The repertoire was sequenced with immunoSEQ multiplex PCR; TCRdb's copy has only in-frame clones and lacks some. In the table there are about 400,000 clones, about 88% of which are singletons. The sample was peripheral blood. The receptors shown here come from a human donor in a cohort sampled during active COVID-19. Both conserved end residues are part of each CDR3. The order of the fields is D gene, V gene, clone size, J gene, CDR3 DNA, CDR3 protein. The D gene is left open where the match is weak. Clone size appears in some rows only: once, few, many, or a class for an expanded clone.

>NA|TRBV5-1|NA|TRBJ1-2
TGCGCCAGCAGCTTGGACGCGGGGACTGACTATGGCTACACCTTC
CASSLDAGTDYGYTF
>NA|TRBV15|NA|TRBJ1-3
TGTGCCACCAGCACATCACAGGGCTCTGGAAACACCATATATTTT
CATSTSQGSGNTIYF
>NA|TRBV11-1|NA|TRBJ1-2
TGTGCCAGCAGCCTACTGTCCGGGGGAATGGATGGCTACACCTTC
CASSLLSGGMDGYTF
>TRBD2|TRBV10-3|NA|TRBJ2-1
TGTGCCATCAGTGGAGGGGGACTAGCGGGCCGGCTCGGCTACAATGAGCAGTTCTTC
CAISGGGLAGRLGYNEQFF
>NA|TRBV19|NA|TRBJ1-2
TGTGCCAGTAGTGGAGGATGGGGTCTGTCCTATGGCTACACCTTC
CASSGGWGLSYGYTF
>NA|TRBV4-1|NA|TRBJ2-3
TGCGCCAGCAGCCCTTCCCGGGCTAGCGGCACAGATACGCAGTATTTT
CASSPSRASGTDTQYF
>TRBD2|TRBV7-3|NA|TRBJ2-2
TGTGCCAGCAGCTCCCAGGAAGGACTAGCGAGAAACACCGGGGAGCTGTTTTTT
CASSSQEGLARNTGELFF
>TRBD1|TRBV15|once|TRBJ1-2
TGTGCCACCAGCAGAGGCAACAGGGGGATTACGGATGGCTACACCTTC
CATSRGNRGITDGYTF
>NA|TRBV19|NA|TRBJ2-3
TGTGCCAGTAGTATACGGGGGACTGGTGGAGATACGCAGTATTTT
CASSIRGTGGDTQYF
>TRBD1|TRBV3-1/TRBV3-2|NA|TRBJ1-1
TGTGCCAGCAGCCCTTCAGGGGGCGTGGACACTGAAGCTTTCTTT
CASSPSGGVDTEAFF
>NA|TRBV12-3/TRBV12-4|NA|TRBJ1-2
TGTGCCAGCAGTTTAGGACAGGCATATGGCTACACCTTC
CASSLGQAYGYTF
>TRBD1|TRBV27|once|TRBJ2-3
TGTGCCGTACGGGACAGGGTCACAGATACGCAGTATTTT
CAVRDRVTDTQYF
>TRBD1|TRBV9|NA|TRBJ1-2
TGTGCCAGCAGCCCCAACCGGGACAGGGCGTATGGCTACACCTTC
CASSPNRDRAYGYTF
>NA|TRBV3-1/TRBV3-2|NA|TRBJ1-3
TGTGCCAGCAGCCAAGGAGGGGGTTTCTCTGGAAACACCATATATTTT
CASSQGGGFSGNTIYF
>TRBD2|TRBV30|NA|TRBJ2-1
TGTGCCTGGACCGTCCGGTGGGAGGGAGAGCAGTTCTTC
CAWTVRWEGEQFF
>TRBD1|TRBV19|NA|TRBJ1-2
TGTGCCAGTAGCGTGTCCAGGGGGCTTGACTATGGCTACACCTTC
CASSVSRGLDYGYTF
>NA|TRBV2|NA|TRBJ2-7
TGTGCCAGCAGTGAAAGGGACACGGAATACGAGCAGTACTTC
CASSERDTEYEQYF
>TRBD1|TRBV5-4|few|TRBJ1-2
TGTGCCAGCACCCGCAACAGGGGTAACTATGGCTACACCTTC
CASTRNRGNYGYTF
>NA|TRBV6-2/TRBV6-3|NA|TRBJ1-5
TGTGCCAGCAGTTACCTGGGGGGGAGCAATCAGCCCCAGCATTTT
CASSYLGGSNQPQHF
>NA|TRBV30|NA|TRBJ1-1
TGTGCCTGGAGTGACAGGGCAAACACTGAAGCTTTCTTT
CAWSDRANTEAFF
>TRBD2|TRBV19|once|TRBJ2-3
TGTGCCAGTACCCCCCTAGCGGGAGGCACAGATACGCAGTATTTT
CASTPLAGGTDTQYF
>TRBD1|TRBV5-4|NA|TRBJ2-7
TGTGCCAGCAGCTTCCCGGGACAGGCTTTTTACGAGCAGTACTTC
CASSFPGQAFYEQYF
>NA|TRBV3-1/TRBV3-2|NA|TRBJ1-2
TGTGCCAGCAGCCAATCGCAGGGATATGGCTACACCTTC
CASSQSQGYGYTF
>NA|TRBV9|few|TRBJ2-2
TGTGCCAGCAGCGTAGACAGCGGCGTCACCGGGGAGCTGTTTTTT
CASSVDSGVTGELFF
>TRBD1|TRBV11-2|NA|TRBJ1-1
TGTGCCAGCAGCAGGACAGGGGGCTCCCTGGCTTTCTTT
CASSRTGGSLAFF
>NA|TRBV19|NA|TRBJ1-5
TGTGCCAGTAGTCTTGCCCTGGGAGGCAATCAGCCCCAGCATTTT
CASSLALGGNQPQHF
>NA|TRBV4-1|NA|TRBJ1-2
TGCGCCAGCAGCCAAGATCAAGGGGGGGGACTAACTAACTATGGCTACACCTTC
CASSQDQGGGLTNYGYTF
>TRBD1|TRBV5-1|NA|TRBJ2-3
TGCGCCAGCAGCTTGGACAGGGGGGGCACAGATACGCAGTATTTT
CASSLDRGGTDTQYF
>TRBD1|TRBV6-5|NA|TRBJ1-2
TGTGCCAGCAGCCGGGACAGGGTCGGCTACACCTTC
CASSRDRVGYTF
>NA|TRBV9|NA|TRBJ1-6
TGTGCCAGCAGCTCGAGTAATTCACCCCTCCACTTT
CASSSSNSPLHF
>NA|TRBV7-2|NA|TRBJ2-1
TGTGCCAGCAGCTTCCGGGGTGGTGAGCAGTTCTTC
CASSFRGGEQFF
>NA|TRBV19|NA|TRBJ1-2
TGTGCCAGCTTCGACAGGCCCGCAAGGGGCTACACCTTC
CASFDRPARGYTF
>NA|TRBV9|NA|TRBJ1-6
TGTGCCAGCAGCGTAGAGTCGGAGGATAATTCACCCCTCCACTTT
CASSVESEDNSPLHF
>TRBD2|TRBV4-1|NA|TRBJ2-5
TGCGCCAGCAGCCATCGCTACGGAGCGGGGGAAGAGACCCAGTACTTC
CASSHRYGAGEETQYF
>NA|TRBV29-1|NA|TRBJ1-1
TGCAGCACCGAGGGGGGGCGGGAAACTGAAGCTTTCTTT
CSTEGGRETEAFF
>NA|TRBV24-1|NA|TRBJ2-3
TGTGCCACCAGTGATCCGGCGACAAGGGGAGATACGCAGTATTTT
CATSDPATRGDTQYF
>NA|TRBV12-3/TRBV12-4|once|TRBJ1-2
TGTGCCAGCAAGGGGGAGGGGACCCATGGCTACACCTTC
CASKGEGTHGYTF
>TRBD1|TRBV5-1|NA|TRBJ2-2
TGCGCCAGCAGCCCGGACAGGTCCTCGGGGGAGCTGTTTTTT
CASSPDRSSGELFF
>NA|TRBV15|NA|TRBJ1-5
TGTGCCACCAGCAGAGATGTACAGGGCTGGAATCAGCCCCAGCATTTT
CATSRDVQGWNQPQHF
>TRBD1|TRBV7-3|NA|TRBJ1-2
TGTGCCAGCAGCGCAACAGGGGGCCGTAACTATGGCTACACCTTC
CASSATGGRNYGYTF
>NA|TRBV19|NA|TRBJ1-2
TGTGCCAGTAGTATTGGCCAGTGGCAGGGCTACACCTTC
CASSIGQWQGYTF
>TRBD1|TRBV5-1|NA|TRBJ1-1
TGCGCCAGCAGCCTATTACCGACAGGGCAGAACACTGAAGCTTTCTTT
CASSLLPTGQNTEAFF
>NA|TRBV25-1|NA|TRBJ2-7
TGTGCCAGCAGTGGTTTAGGATTTTCAGGGGAAGCCTACGAGCAGTACTTC
CASSGLGFSGEAYEQYF
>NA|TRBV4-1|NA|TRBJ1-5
TGCGCCAGCAGCCAAGATTTTCGACAGAATAGCAATCAGCCCCAGCATTTT
CASSQDFRQNSNQPQHF
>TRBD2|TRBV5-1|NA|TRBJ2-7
TGCGCCAGCAGCTTGGGGCTAGCGGGAGTTTACGAGCAGTACTTC
CASSLGLAGVYEQYF
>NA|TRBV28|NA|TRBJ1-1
TGTGCCACCGCCCCCCGGGGAAACACTGAAGCTTTCTTT
CATAPRGNTEAFF